Listed here are 25 T cell receptor beta chains from one sample, sequenced in a study of CD8 T cells in Susac syndrome. The RNA, about 0.45 to 1 ug, was put through reverse transcription using random hexamers. TCRdb analysed the immunoSEQ multiplex PCR reads with MiXCR anew, one entry per CDR3 protein. This table holds roughly 200,000 distinct CDR3 sequences, under 97% found once. Sequencing used CD4+ T cells from PBMCs. The receptor set was obtained from a human donor with multiple sclerosis.

The V and J genes are TRBV29-1 and TRBJ2-5, with a tentative D call TRBD2 (6 bases). CDR3 length: 13 residues. Looked up from germline, CDR1 is SQVTM and CDR2 is ANQGSEA. Trimming left V 4 bases short and J 2 bases short, with 11 bases between. CDR3 DNA sequence: TGCAGCGTTGGCGGGGTGTTACAAGAGACCCAGTACTTC. Protein sequence: CSVGGVLQETQYF.

The chain links TRBV30 to TRBJ2-5, with D perhaps assigned TRBD1 or TRBD2 (7 bases each). V was cut by 4 bases and J by 3 bases, with 9 bases left in between. This CDR3 region has 12 residues. Germline CDR1 reads GTSNPN; CDR2 reads SVGIG (reference sequence). The CDR3 sequence: CAWTGGEETQYF. CDR3 DNA sequence: TGTGCCTGGACAGGGGGGGAAGAGACCCAGTACTTC.

The genes are TRBV3-1 and TRBJ2-7, with D possibly TRBD1 on 6 matching bases. This CDR3 contains 17 residues. Germline V gene data show CDR1 as LGHDT and CDR2 as YNNKEL (reference sequence). Trimming shortened V by 4 bases and J by 1 base, and 20 bases separated the two germline ends. This CDR3 is CASSPTAAGQGSYEQYF. DNA of the CDR3: TGTGCCAGCAGCCCGACAGCAGCAGGCCAGGGGTCCTACGAGCAGTACTTC.

This clonotype has just one count. V is TRBV27 and J is TRBJ1-2, with TRBD1 identical over 7 bases. The length of the CDR3 is 16 residues. J gave up 5 bases and V 5 bases, and 14 bases lay outside the gene matches. CDR1 and CDR2 from the germline V gene are MNHEY and SMNVEV (reference sequence). The CDR3 loop reads CASSRFQTGFGYGYTF. The CDR3 bases are TGTGCCAGCAGTCGCTTCCAGACAGGGTTTGGTTATGGCTACACCTTC.

The chain carries TRBV30 and TRBJ2-4; TRBD1 matches at 10 bases. The germline CDR1 and CDR2 sequences are GTSNPN and SVGIG (reference sequence). The ends lost 2 bases at V and 1 base at J; junction bases unmatched: 11. The CDR3 covers 18 residues. CDR3 amino acids: CAWSKTGGAGMAKNIQYF. In DNA, the CDR3 is TGTGCCTGGAGTAAGACAGGGGGCGCTGGCATGGCCAAAAACATTCAGTACTTC.

The chain couples TRBV18 to TRBJ2-7, with D perhaps TRBD1 (5 bases). The CDR3 runs 13 residues. The germline gives CDR1 KGHSH, CDR2 LQKENI. Trimming removed 3 bases from V and 0 bases from J, with 6 bases in between. CDR3 sequence (DNA): TGTGCCAGCTCACCTCAGGGCTCCTACGAGCAGTACTTC. Amino acid sequence: CASSPQGSYEQYF.

The V call is TRBV3-1, the J call TRBJ2-7; D is unclear. V lost 4 bases and J 5 bases, leaving 24 bases between the germline ends. The V gene's germline CDR1 is LGHDT and CDR2 YNNKEL (reference sequence). The CDR3 has 17 residues. The CDR3 region has the DNA TGTGCCAGCAGCCCGAGGCCAGTCGGCCCCCTCCGCCACGAGCAGTACTTC. Its protein is CASSPRPVGPLRHEQYF.

V gene TRBV30 combines with J gene TRBJ2-3; D unresolved. The V and J ends lost 2 bases and 1 base respectively, with 7 bases between them. Germline lookup yields CDR1 GTSNPN and CDR2 SVGIG (reference sequence). The length of the CDR3 is 13 residues. The CDR3 protein is CAWSKAGTDTQYF. CDR3 nucleotide sequence: TGTGCCTGGAGTAAGGCGGGCACAGATACGCAGTATTTT.

V gene TRBV7-2 combines with J gene TRBJ2-7, with TRBD1 matching over 7 bases. The ends lost 3 bases at V and 0 bases at J; junction bases unmatched: 8. The CDR3 runs to 16 residues. Germline CDR1 reads SGHTA; CDR2 reads FQGNSA. The CDR3 region is CASSFYRGADSYEQYF. For the CDR3, the DNA is TGTGCCAGCAGCTTTTACAGGGGCGCGGACTCCTACGAGCAGTACTTC.

The V gene is TRBV20-1, the J gene TRBJ2-3; 9 bases are shared with TRBD2. The J segment lost 8 bases and the V segment lost 6 bases, leaving 12 bases of the junction unmatched. CDR3 length: 14 amino acids. Per the germline V gene, CDR1 is DFQATT and CDR2 is SNEGSKA (reference sequence). This chain's CDR3 is CSARVAGARSTQYF. CDR3 sequence (DNA): TGCAGTGCGAGGGTAGCGGGGGCTCGATCTACGCAGTATTTT.

J is TRBJ2-5 and V is TRBV4-2; 9 positions agree with TRBD1. J gave up 5 bases and V 3 bases, and 7 bases lay outside the gene matches. This CDR3 region has 15 residues. Germline V lookup: CDR1 LGHNA, CDR2 YNFKEQ. The CDR3, as DNA: TGTGCCAGCAGCCAGGGACAGGGAGAATGGGAGACCCAGTACTTC. As protein: CASSQGQGEWETQYF.

The V gene is TRBV4-3, the J gene TRBJ2-1, with TRBD2 matching 15 bases. The CDR3 covers 16 residues. The ends lost 4 bases at V and 9 bases at J; junction bases unmatched: 7. Germline values: CDR1 LGHNA, CDR2 YSLEER. The CDR3 loop reads CASSPGLAGGFGEQFF. CDR3 DNA: TGCGCCAGCAGCCCCGGACTAGCGGGGGGGTTCGGTGAGCAGTTCTTC.

V gene TRBV20-1 combines with J gene TRBJ2-5, with D unclear. Germline assignment: CDR1 DFQATT and CDR2 SNEGSKA (reference sequence). The germline V and J ends were trimmed by 3 bases and 5 bases, with 10 bases remaining between them. The CDR3 contains 12 residues. The CDR3 coding sequence is TGCAGTGCTAGTGGACCCGGGGAGACCCAGTACTTC. It is translated as CSASGPGETQYF.

The chain couples TRBV5-4 to TRBJ2-7; TRBD2 might be the D (6 bases). The CDR3 runs 14 residues. V was trimmed by 2 bases and J by 2 bases, leaving 11 bases between them. Germline CDR1 and CDR2: SGHNT and YYREEE (reference sequence). For the CDR3, the DNA is TGTGCCAGCAGCTTTTCTAGCGACGCCTACGAGCAGTACTTC. Amino acid sequence: CASSFSSDAYEQYF.

V usage is TRBV28 and J usage is TRBJ2-1; 11 nucleotides agree with TRBD1. After removal of 6 bases from V and 9 bases from J, the junction contained 10 bases not matched to a gene. The CDR3 runs to 15 residues. CDR1 and CDR2 (germline): MDHEN, SYDVKM. The CDR3 DNA follows: TGTGCCAGCAGATCGGGACAGGGGGGGAACATTGAGCAGTTCTTC. Amino acids: CASRSGQGGNIEQFF.

The V call is TRBV20-1, the J call TRBJ2-5; 7 bases map to TRBD1. Germline V gives CDR1 DFQATT, CDR2 SNEGSKA (reference sequence). The CDR3 covers 15 residues. J lost 2 bases, V lost 3 bases, and 9 bases had no gene match. In nucleotides, the CDR3 is TGCAGTGCTAGTCCGGACAGGCCGCGGCAAGAGACCCAGTACTTC. This gives the protein CSASPDRPRQETQYF.

The rearrangement joins TRBV9 to TRBJ1-1; the match to TRBD1 covers 8 bases. The CDR3 length is 13 residues. Per the germline V gene, CDR1 is SGDLS and CDR2 is YYNGEE. With 5 bases clipped from V and 5 bases from J, the junction kept 5 bases outside the gene matches. The CDR3 DNA follows: TGTGCCAGCAGTGCAGGGGGCGGGACTGAAGCTTTCTTT. Translation: CASSAGGGTEAFF.

V gene TRBV13 combines with J gene TRBJ2-3; D is perhaps TRBD1 (7 bases). The V gene's germline CDR1 is PRHDT and CDR2 FYEKMQ (reference sequence). V lost 4 bases and J 13 bases, leaving 18 bases between the germline ends. This CDR3 region has 13 residues. CDR3 residues: CASSSRRQGGKYF. The CDR3 DNA reads as TGTGCCAGCAGCTCTCGTCGCCAGGGGGGAAAGTATTTT. The variable domain in full, with the rest retrieved from reference TRBV13 and TRBJ2-3, is AAGVIQSPRHLIKEKRETATLKCYPIPRHDTVYWYQQGPGQDPQFLISFYEKMQSDKGSIPDRFSAQQFSDYHSELNMSSLELGDSALYFCASSSRRQGGKYFGPGTRLTVL.

This clonotype was observed a single time. The chain is built from TRBV6-5 and TRBJ1-6; 7 bases align to TRBD1. Germline V CDR1 and CDR2: MNHEY, SVGAGI. V lost 6 bases to trimming and J lost 9 bases; unmatched junction nucleotides: 11. There are 15 residues in the CDR3. CDR3 nucleotides: TGTGCCAGCAGCCGTACAGGGGCTCGGGTTTCACCCCTCCACTTT. It specifies CASSRTGARVSPLHF.

Here the CDR3 reads CASSSRRGIRDEQFF. Here the CDR3 DNA reads TGTGCCAGCAGCTCCCGGAGAGGGATAAGGGATGAGCAGTTCTTC. The rearrangement links TRBV13 to TRBJ2-1; a weak D match, TRBD2 (5 bases). Germline CDR1 reads PRHDT; CDR2 reads FYEKMQ (reference sequence). The CDR3 runs 15 residues. V lost 4 bases to trimming and J lost 8 bases, with 18 bases between them.

The chain links TRBV5-6 to TRBJ2-4; D gene unclear. The CDR3 covers 15 residues. V was cut by 4 bases and J by 0 bases, with 11 bases left in between. Per germline, CDR1 SGHDT and CDR2 YYEEEE. As DNA, the CDR3 is TGTGCCAGCAGCCTAGGTGGTCTAGCCAAAAACATTCAGTACTTC. It yields the protein CASSLGGLAKNIQYF.

The rearrangement uses TRBV11-3 and TRBJ2-7; D is unclear. The CDR3 length is 12 residues. Germline CDR1 is SGHNT and CDR2 is YENEEA. Trimming stripped 5 bases from V and 2 bases from J, with 7 bases between. DNA of the CDR3: TGTGCCAGCAGCCGTGGGACCTACGAGCAGTACTTC. It yields the protein CASSRGTYEQYF.

This clonotype has a single count. The chain couples TRBV30 to TRBJ2-4; TRBD2 aligns across 10 bases. In germline, CDR1 is GTSNPN, CDR2 SVGIG (reference sequence). The CDR3 has 16 residues. V gave up 1 base and J gave up 5 bases; unmatched junction bases: 8. CDR3 nucleotides: TGTGCCTGGAGTGGCAGCGGGGGGGCCGGGGAAAACATTCAGTACTTC. Translation: CAWSGSGGAGENIQYF.

The chain has TRBV13 and TRBJ2-1, with a tentative D call TRBD2 (7 bases). Trimming left V 10 bases short and J 0 bases short, with 16 bases between. CDR3 length: 15 amino acids. Germline lookup yields CDR1 PRHDT and CDR2 FYEKMQ (reference sequence). CDR3 loop: CATRLRGASYNEQFF. The CDR3 DNA reads TGTGCCACCAGGCTACGGGGGGCCTCCTACAATGAGCAGTTCTTC.

The rearrangement uses TRBV7-2 and TRBJ1-2; unclear D gene. V lost 3 bases and J lost 7, with 9 bases in between. In germline, CDR1 is SGHTA, CDR2 FQGNSA. The CDR3 consists of 12 residues. The DNA of the CDR3 is TGTGCCAGCAGCTTGCAACTAGGTGGCTACACCTTC. This sequence encodes CASSLQLGGYTF.